This paragraph covers one TCR beta chain sequence. Antigen: not known. V was pared by 1 base and J by 3 bases, with 5 bases between. The CDR3 spans 13 residues. CDR1 is WNHNN, CDR2 SYGVQD, per germline (reference sequence). Data came from immunoSEQ multiplex PCR; TCRdb stores just in-frame clones and leaves some out. The table shows tens of thousands of clones, with approximately 88% occurring only once. The data were taken from a study of graft-versus-host responses after intestinal transplantation. The receptor's source is a human donor who was the organ donor for an intestinal transplant. The source was unstimulated CD4+ T cells sorted from spleen or lymph node cells, collected before transplant. This chain uses TRBV10-1 with TRBJ2-3; D is uncertain. The CDR3, as DNA: TGCGCCAGCAGTGAGTGGGCGACAGATACGCAGTATTTT. Translating gives CASSEWATDTQYF.